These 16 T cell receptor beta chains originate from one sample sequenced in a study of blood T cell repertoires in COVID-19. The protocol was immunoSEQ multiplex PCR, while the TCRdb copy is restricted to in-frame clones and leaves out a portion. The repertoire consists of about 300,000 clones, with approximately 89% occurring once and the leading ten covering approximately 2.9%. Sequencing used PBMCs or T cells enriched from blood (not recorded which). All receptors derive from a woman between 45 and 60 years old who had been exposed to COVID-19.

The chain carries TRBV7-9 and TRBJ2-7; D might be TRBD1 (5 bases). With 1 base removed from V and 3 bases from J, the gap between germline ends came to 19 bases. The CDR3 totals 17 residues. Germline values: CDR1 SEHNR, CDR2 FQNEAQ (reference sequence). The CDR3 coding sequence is TGTGCCAGCAGCTTAGTGAAGGGCAGGGATTATATCTACGAGCAGTACTTC. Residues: CASSLVKGRDYIYEQYF.

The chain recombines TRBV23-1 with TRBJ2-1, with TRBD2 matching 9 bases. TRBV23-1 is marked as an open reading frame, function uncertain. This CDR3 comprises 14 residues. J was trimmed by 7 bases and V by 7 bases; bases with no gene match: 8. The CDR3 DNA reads TGCGCCAGCAATTTGGGCGGGGGGGCAAATGAGCAGTTCTTC. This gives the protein CASNLGGGANEQFF.

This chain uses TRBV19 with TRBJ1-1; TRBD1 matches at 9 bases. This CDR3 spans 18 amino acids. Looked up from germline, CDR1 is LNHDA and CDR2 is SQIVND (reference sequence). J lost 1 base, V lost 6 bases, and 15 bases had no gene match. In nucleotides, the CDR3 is TGTGCCAGTAGAACTCGTCATTCACAGGGGGCGGAGAACACTGAAGCTTTCTTT. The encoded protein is CASRTRHSQGAENTEAFF.

Here the CDR3 reads CASSYAGGYQETQYF. In DNA, the CDR3 is TGTGCCAGCAGTTACGCAGGGGGATATCAAGAGACCCAGTACTTC. This chain joins TRBV6-5 and TRBJ2-5, with 7 bases aligning to TRBD1. The junction had 5 bases not matched to a gene; V was cut back by 2 bases and J by 2 bases. This CDR3 is 15 amino acids long. The germline CDR1 and CDR2 sequences are MNHEY and SVGAGI.

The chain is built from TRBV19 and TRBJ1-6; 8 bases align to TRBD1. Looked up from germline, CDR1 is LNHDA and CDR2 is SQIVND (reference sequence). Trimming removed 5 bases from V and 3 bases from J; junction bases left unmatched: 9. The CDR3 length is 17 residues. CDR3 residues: CASSFKTGEGYNSPLHF. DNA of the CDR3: TGTGCCAGTAGTTTCAAGACAGGGGAAGGCTATAATTCACCCCTCCACTTT.

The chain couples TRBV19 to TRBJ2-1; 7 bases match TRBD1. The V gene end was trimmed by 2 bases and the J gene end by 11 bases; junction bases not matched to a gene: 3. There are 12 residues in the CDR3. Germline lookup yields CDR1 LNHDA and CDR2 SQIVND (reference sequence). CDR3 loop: CASSIRDSKQFF. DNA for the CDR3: TGTGCCAGTAGTATACGGGACAGCAAGCAGTTCTTC. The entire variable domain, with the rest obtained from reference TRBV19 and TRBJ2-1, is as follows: DGGITQSPKYLFRKEGQNVTLSCEQNLNHDAMYWYRQDPGQGLRLIYYSQIVNDFQKGDIAEGYSVSREKKESFPLTVTSAQKNPTAFYLCASSIRDSKQFFGPGTRLTVL.

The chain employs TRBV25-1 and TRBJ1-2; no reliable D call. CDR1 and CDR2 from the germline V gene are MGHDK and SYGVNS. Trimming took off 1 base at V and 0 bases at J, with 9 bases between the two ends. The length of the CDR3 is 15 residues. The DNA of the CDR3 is TGTGCCAGCAGTGAATCAGGATCCACTAACTATGGCTACACCTTC. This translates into CASSESGSTNYGYTF.

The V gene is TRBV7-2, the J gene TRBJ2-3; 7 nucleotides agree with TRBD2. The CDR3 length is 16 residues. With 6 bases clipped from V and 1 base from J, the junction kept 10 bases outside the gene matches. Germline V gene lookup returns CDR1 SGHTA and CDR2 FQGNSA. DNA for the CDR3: TGTGCCAGCAGATTTAGGGAGGGTATTGGCACAGATACGCAGTATTTT. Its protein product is CASRFREGIGTDTQYF. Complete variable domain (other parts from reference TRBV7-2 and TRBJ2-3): GAGVSQSPSNKVTEKGKDVELRCDPISGHTALYWYRQSLGQGLEFLIYFQGNSAPDKSGLPSDRFSAERTGGSVSTLTIQRTQQEDSAVYLCASRFREGIGTDTQYFGPGTRLTVL.

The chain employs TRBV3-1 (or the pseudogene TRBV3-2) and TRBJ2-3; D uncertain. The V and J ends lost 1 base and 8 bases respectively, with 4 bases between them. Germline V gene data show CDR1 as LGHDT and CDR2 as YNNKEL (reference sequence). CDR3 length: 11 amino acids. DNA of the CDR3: TGTGCCAGCAGCCAAGGAGGTACGCAGTATTTT. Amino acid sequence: CASSQGGTQYF.

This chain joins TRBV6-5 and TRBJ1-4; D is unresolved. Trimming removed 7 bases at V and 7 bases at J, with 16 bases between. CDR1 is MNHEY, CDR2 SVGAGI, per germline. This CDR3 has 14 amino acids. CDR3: CASTVSQGGEKLFF. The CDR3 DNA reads TGTGCCAGCACAGTATCACAAGGCGGTGAAAAACTGTTTTTT.

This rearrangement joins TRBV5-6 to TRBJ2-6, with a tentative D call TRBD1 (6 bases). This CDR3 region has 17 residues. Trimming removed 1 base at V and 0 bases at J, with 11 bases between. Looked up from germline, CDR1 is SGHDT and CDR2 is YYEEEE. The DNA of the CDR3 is TGTGCCAGCAGCTTGCCAGGGGCCAGCTCTGGGGCCAACGTCCTGACTTTC. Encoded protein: CASSLPGASSGANVLTF.

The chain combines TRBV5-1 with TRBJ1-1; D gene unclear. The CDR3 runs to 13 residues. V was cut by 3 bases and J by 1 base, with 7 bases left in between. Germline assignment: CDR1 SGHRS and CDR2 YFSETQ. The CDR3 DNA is TGCGCCAGCAGCTCGGACTGGAACACTGAAGCTTTCTTT. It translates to CASSSDWNTEAFF.

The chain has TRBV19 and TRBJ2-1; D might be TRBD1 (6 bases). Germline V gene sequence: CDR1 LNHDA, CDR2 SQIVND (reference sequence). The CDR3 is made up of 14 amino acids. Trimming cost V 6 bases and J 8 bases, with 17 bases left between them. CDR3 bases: TGTGCCAGTAGGCCACAGGGTTCGGGCGATGAGCAGTTCTTC. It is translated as CASRPQGSGDEQFF.

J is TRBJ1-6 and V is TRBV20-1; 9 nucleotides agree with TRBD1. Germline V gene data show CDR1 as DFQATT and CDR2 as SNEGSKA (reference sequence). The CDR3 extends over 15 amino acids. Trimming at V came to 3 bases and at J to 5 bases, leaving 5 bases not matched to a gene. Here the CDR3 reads CSASNRGLNNSPLHF. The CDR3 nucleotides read TGCAGTGCTAGTAACAGGGGGCTCAATAATTCACCCCTCCACTTT.

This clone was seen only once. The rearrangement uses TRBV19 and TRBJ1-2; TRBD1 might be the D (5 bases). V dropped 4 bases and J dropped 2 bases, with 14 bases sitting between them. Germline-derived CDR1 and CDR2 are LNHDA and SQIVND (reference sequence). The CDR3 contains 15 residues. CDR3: CASSNPGGDNYGYTF. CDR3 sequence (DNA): TGTGCCAGTAGTAATCCGGGGGGTGACAACTATGGCTACACCTTC.

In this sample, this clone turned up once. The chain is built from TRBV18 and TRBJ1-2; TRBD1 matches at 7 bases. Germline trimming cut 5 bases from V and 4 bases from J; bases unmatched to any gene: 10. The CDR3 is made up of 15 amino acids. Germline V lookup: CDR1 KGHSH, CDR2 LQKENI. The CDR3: CASSSTGTDLYGYTF. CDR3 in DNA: TGTGCCAGCTCATCAACCGGGACAGACCTCTATGGCTACACCTTC.